This TCR beta chain comes out of a study of CD8 T cells in Susac syndrome. Random hexamers primed reverse transcription of about 0.5 to 1 ug RNA. TCRdb independently ran MiXCR on the immunoSEQ multiplex PCR reads; one entry per CDR3 protein. The sample lists 400,000 or so distinct CDR3 sequences, more than 80% seen once, with 0.09% to 0.15% in the top ten. Blood CD8+ and CD4+ T cells underwent high-throughput TCR beta sequencing. TEMRA cells were enriched by FACS, while CD8+ and CD4+ T cells were obtained through a negative isolation that was performed magnetically. Trimming took 5 bases from V and 3 from J; bases not matched to a gene: 9. Germline CDR1 is MNHNS and CDR2 is SASEGT. The CDR3 consists of 15 residues.

The clonotype comes from a human donor with multiple sclerosis. The rearrangement links TRBV6-1 to TRBJ2-7; 8 bases agree with TRBD1. Specimen: CD8+ T cells from PBMCs. The CDR3 here is CASSFSDRADYEQYF. The CDR3 DNA follows: TGTGCCAGCAGTTTTTCGGACAGGGCAGACTACGAGCAGTACTTC.